This TCR beta chain was retrieved from a study of shared T cell receptors in the human thymus (dated by TCRdb to about 2021). For the wider study: The study examined how self-reactive, shared T-cell receptor alpha chains are generated in the human thymus.

Libraries were prepared through the immunoSEQ multiplex PCR assay. Drawn from immuneACCESS, this table holds only the in-frame rearrangements with V and J called that TCRdb kept. Clones are partly lost; checked studies trace under half to an unresolved V gene and leave the rest unexplained. In this sample the table shows almost 550,000 clones, around 78% of which occur a single time. The ten largest clones capture about 0.013% of the sample. To note about this clone: Its antigen remains undetermined. Base qualities are not recorded, but no much larger clone differs from it by a single base.

CDR1 and CDR2 are drawn from the germline V gene: SQVTM, ANQGSEA. At the junction V is shortened by 2 bases and J by 3 bases, with 16 bases in between. From the cysteine through the phenylalanine, the CDR3 covers 15 amino acids. Only the CDR3 part of the read is kept: 45 bases, read in frame from the first base. This sample was also put to use in a study of human thymus T cells. That second report states: Immunologically healthy infants undergoing open corrective cardiac surgery for congenital heart defects in Finland were used as donors. The thymus tissue came from surgical resects taken out during corrective cardiac surgery. Biased V and J gene segment usage appeared to be present in both thymic and peripheral blood repertoires. The related research reported highly overlapping thymic TCR repertoires among unrelated individuals. The study characterized TCR alpha and beta repertoires from fewer than 10 infant thymus samples and a few related peripheral blood samples. The infant donors were roughly 7 to 244 days old, and the cohort included over 5 males and a couple of females. Thymocytes were freed from the tissue by mechanical means and kept at -70 degrees C as pellets of roughly 9.5-31 million cells. A QIAsymphony instrument was used to extract genomic DNA from the frozen cell pellets. TCRB and TCRAD loci were amplified from a standardized quantity of quality-controlled genomic DNA using the immunoSEQ multiplex PCR assay. Amplicons spanned the V(D)J region at a length sufficient to cover the CDR3 and identify V and J genes. Amplicon sequencing was performed on an Illumina platform through the commercial immunoSEQ service. Corrections for primer bias and sequencing errors followed previously described methods, while TCRAD and TCRB definitions were based on the IMGT database. immunoSEQ Analyzer 3.0 and VDJTools were used for repertoire analysis, which covered basic statistics, V/J segment usage, diversity estimates, rarefaction and pairwise overlap. Diversity was estimated using the Chao1, ChaoE, Efron-Thisted, Shannon and inverse Simpson indices, and was also estimated on datasets down-sampled to the size of the smallest sample. For repertoire overlap, CDR3 nucleotide sequence, V gene and J gene had to match strictly, and clustering was done by Jaccard-based multidimensional scaling. On average, thymus samples gave about 750,000 unique TCRB clonotypes, whereas blood samples gave about 92,000.

Sequencing was performed on thymocytes. The sequence was obtained from a boy under two years old with a congenital heart defect. Donor details come from another sample of the same person, matched by shared clones. The chain couples TRBV29-1 to TRBJ1-1; possibly the D gene is TRBD1, per 5 matching bases. The CDR3 reads CSVEKVGGADTEAFF. The nucleotide sequence is given as TGCAGCGTTGAAAAGGTTGGTGGGGCCGACACTGAAGCTTTCTTT. The full variable domain, completed from the reference TRBV29-1 and TRBJ1-1 proteins outside the CDR3, reads SAVISQKPSRDICQRGTSLTIQCQVDSQVTMMFWYRQQPGQSLTLIATANQGSEATYESGFVIDKFPISRPNLTFSTLTVSNMSPEDSSIYLCSVEKVGGADTEAFFGQGTRLTVV.